This TCR beta chain was sequenced in a study of STAT5B mutations in CD4+ large granular lymphocyte leukemia. Trimming left V 3 bases short and J 0 bases short, with 9 bases between. This CDR3 is built from 15 residues. CDR1 and CDR2 from the germline V gene are LNHDA and SQIVND (reference sequence). Sequencing used immunoSEQ multiplex PCR; TCRdb keeps in-frame clones, though not all of them. This table has thousands of clones, about 70% appearing once. The gene calls are TRBV19 and TRBJ1-5; D is unresolved. Sequencing used PBMCs. The source is a woman in her sixties or seventies with CD4+ T-cell large granular lymphocyte leukemia. In nucleotides, the CDR3 is TGTGCCAGTAGTATCGGACGTTTTAGCAATCAGCCCCAGCATTTT. This gives the protein CASSIGRFSNQPQHF.